One TCR beta chain is described in this entry. Antigen unknown. The sample comes from a study of T cell responses to AZD1222 COVID-19 vaccine. The study's findings and limits: Baseline seropositives among AZD1222 recipients totaled only five to seven. A rise in Spike-specific TCR breadth and depth followed two AZD1222 doses. Per reports, nearly half of all spike-specific TCRs target regions that are unmutated in variants. Across spike, vaccine-associated CD4 TCRs were found, dominant at 160-218 and 743-854.

Using immunoSEQ multiplex PCR, the repertoire was profiled, and TCRdb retains in-frame clones only, with some absent. Among about 140,000 clones listed, approximately 92% were seen once. The CDR3 is 13 residues long. Germline V CDR1 and CDR2: SQVTM, ANQGSEA. V dropped 4 bases and J dropped 5; count of bases not matched to a gene: 3. The input for sequencing was peripheral blood, taken on day 0 of AZD1222 vaccination. This chain uses TRBV29-1 with TRBJ2-3; TRBD1 aligns across 10 bases. The clonotype comes from an adult in good health. The CDR3 reads CSVGTGGVDTQYF. DNA for the CDR3: TGCAGCGTTGGGACAGGGGGAGTAGATACGCAGTATTTT.